This T cell receptor beta chain was retrieved from a study of type 1 regulatory T cells. This clonotype showed up just a few times. TCRdb redid the calling of the reads with MiXCR, one entry per CDR3 protein. The table shows some 90,000 distinct CDR3 sequences, with roughly 30% occurring only once. The receptor was derived from a human donor in good health. Sequences were obtained from CD4+ T cells, either the whole sample or a sorted fraction (not recorded which).

CDR3 in DNA: TGTGCCAGCAGATCCGTAGCGGGGTCAAGGGAGCAGTACTTC. This encodes CASRSVAGSREQYF. The rearrangement uses TRBV7-2 and TRBJ2-7; 8 positions match TRBD2. Trimming at V came to 6 bases and at J to 7 bases, leaving 11 bases not matched to a gene. Germline CDR1 is SGHTA and CDR2 is FQGNSA. This CDR3 is built from 14 residues.